This T cell receptor (beta chain) was sequenced during a study of STAT5B mutations in CD4+ large granular lymphocyte leukemia. Using immunoSEQ multiplex PCR, the repertoire was profiled, and TCRdb retains in-frame clones only, with some absent. The data contain over 25,000 clones, around four fifths of them singletons. Source material: CD4+ T cells from blood buffy coats. The TCR comes from a human donor in good health.

The CDR3 loop reads CASSFRGAGGYNEQFF. The CDR3 nucleotides are TGTGCCAGCAGTTTCCGCGGAGCGGGAGGGTACAATGAGCAGTTCTTC. V is TRBV6-5 and J is TRBJ2-1, with TRBD2 matching 10 bases. The CDR3 has 16 amino acids. V shed 4 bases and J 4 bases; nucleotides not matched to a gene: 7. Germline V gene sequence: CDR1 MNHEY, CDR2 SVGAGI.